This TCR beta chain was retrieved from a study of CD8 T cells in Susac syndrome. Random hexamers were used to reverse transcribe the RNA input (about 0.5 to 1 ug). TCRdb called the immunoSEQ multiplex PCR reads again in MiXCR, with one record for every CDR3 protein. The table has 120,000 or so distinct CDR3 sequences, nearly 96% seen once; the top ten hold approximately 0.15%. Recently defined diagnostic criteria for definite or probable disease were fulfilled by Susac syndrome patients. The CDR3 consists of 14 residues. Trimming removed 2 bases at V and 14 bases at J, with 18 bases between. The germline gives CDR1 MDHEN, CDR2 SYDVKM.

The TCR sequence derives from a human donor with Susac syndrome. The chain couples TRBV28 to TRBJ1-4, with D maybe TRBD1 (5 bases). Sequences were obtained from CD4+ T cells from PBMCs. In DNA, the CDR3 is TGTGCCAGCAGTTTACCAGGGCGCGATTTAAGGCTGTTTTTT. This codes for CASSLPGRDLRLFF.